The clone carrying this T cell receptor beta chain was counted a few times. The V gene's germline CDR1 is SGHAT and CDR2 FQNNGV. V was pared by 6 bases and J by 0 bases, with 12 bases between. This CDR3 spans 16 amino acids. This specimen comes from a study of blood T cell repertoires in COVID-19. The overall study: Researchers got acute and convalescent COVID-19 samples from the United States, Italy and Spain. In each case, the material was cDNA or gDNA derived from T cells, B-cell-depleted T cells, or PBMCs.

TCRdb's table, derived via immunoSEQ multiplex PCR, lists solely in-frame clones and lacks some. Of 52,000 or so clones listed, about nine tenths are singletons. This chain connects TRBV11-2 to TRBJ1-6, with D unresolved. The sequence was obtained from a man older than 75 with acute or convalescent COVID-19. The sample consisted of peripheral blood. The CDR3 DNA reads TGTGCCAGCAGGAGTCGACGGAGCTCCTATAATTCACCCCTCCACTTT. Encoded protein: CASRSRRSSYNSPLHF.